Below, 32 T cell receptor beta chains from the same sample are listed, as sequenced in a study of blood T cell repertoires in COVID-19. Profiling relied on immunoSEQ multiplex PCR, and the TCRdb table lists in-frame clones only, not all of them. The table includes roughly 69,000 clones, 80% to 90% detected once. The sequenced sample was peripheral blood. Source of these receptors: a man aged 45 to 65 with active COVID-19.

The chain joins TRBV19 to TRBJ1-1; 8 bases map to TRBD1. The length of the CDR3 is 15 residues. Germline V gene sequence: CDR1 LNHDA, CDR2 SQIVND (reference sequence). The J segment lost 3 bases and the V segment lost 3 bases, leaving 6 bases of the junction unmatched. CDR3 nucleotides: TGTGCCAGTAGTATCCCAGGGGGACAGGACACTGAAGCTTTCTTT. Its translation is CASSIPGGQDTEAFF.

The chain combines TRBV7-2 with TRBJ1-2; D may be TRBD1 (5 bases). Trimming stripped 2 bases from V and 10 bases from J, with 23 bases between. CDR3 length: 16 residues. Germline assignment: CDR1 SGHTA and CDR2 FQGNSA. CDR3 sequence (DNA): TGTGCCAGCAGCTTAACCCGGACGGACCCTAGGGGATTCTACACCTTC. It codes for CASSLTRTDPRGFYTF.

The chain couples TRBV20-1 to TRBJ1-1, with D perhaps TRBD1 (5 bases). Germline V CDR1 and CDR2: DFQATT, SNEGSKA (reference sequence). With 3 bases removed from V and 3 bases from J, the gap between germline ends came to 14 bases. This CDR3 has 14 amino acids. CDR3 sequence (DNA): TGCAGTGCTAGTCGCAGGGCCAGAGACACTGAAGCTTTCTTT. Amino acids: CSASRRARDTEAFF.

The rearrangement joins TRBV5-1 to TRBJ1-1, with a possible D match to TRBD1 (6 bases). The CDR3 spans 13 residues. Germline CDR1 SGHRS, CDR2 YFSETQ. The V and J ends lost 4 bases and 1 base respectively, with 8 bases between them. As DNA, the CDR3 is TGCGCCAGCAGCATACAGGGGAACACTGAAGCTTTCTTT. Its translation: CASSIQGNTEAFF.

The V gene is TRBV6-2 or TRBV6-3, the J gene TRBJ2-1; D may be TRBD2 (5 bases). CDR3 size: 13 residues. The V and J ends lost 2 bases and 4 bases respectively, with 6 bases between them. Germline CDR1 reads MNHEY; CDR2 reads SVGEGT. The CDR3 region is CASSYEGYNEQFF. DNA for the CDR3: TGTGCCAGCAGTTACGAGGGTTACAATGAGCAGTTCTTC.

The V call is TRBV5-6, the J call TRBJ1-1; D possibly corresponds to TRBD1 (6 bases). V lost 6 bases, J lost 1 base, and 16 bases lay in between. The CDR3 sequence is 15 residues long. Per germline, CDR1 SGHDT and CDR2 YYEEEE. The CDR3 nucleotides are TGTGCCAGCACGCATCCGATAGGGGGGAACACTGAAGCTTTCTTT. The encoded protein is CASTHPIGGNTEAFF.

The gene calls are TRBV2 and TRBJ2-5; TRBD2 might be the D (6 bases). With 4 bases removed from V and 3 bases from J, the gap between germline ends came to 12 bases. The V gene's germline CDR1 is SNHLY and CDR2 FYNNEI. The CDR3 has 14 residues. The CDR3 sequence: CASSVTGGEETQYF. The CDR3 region has the DNA TGTGCCAGCAGTGTCACCGGGGGTGAAGAGACCCAGTACTTC.

V gene TRBV19 combines with J gene TRBJ2-7; 12 bases fit TRBD1. CDR3 length: 15 residues. J gave up 5 bases and V 5 bases, and 7 bases lay outside the gene matches. CDR1 and CDR2 (germline): LNHDA, SQIVND (reference sequence). The DNA of the CDR3 is TGTGCCAGTAGTGTCCGGGACAGGGGGCTAAACGAGCAGTACTTC. Translating it yields CASSVRDRGLNEQYF.

The chain employs TRBV5-1 and TRBJ2-3; 8 bases agree with TRBD2. The CDR3 loop spans 15 amino acids. Trimming cost V 4 bases and J 6 bases; bases outside gene matches: 10. The germline V gene has CDR1 SGHRS and CDR2 YFSETQ. The CDR3, as DNA: TGCGCCAGCAGCGCAGCGGGAGAGGGAGTGGATACGCAGTATTTT. It is translated as CASSAAGEGVDTQYF.

The J gene is TRBJ2-5, the V gene TRBV10-3; 9 bases are shared with TRBD1. The CDR3 is 16 residues long. Germline lookup yields CDR1 ENHRY and CDR2 SYGVKD. J gave up 4 bases and V 11 bases, and 17 bases lay outside the gene matches. CDR3 amino acids: CASKGQQGAKRETQYF. CDR3 bases: TGTGCCTCCAAGGGACAACAGGGGGCAAAGCGAGAGACCCAGTACTTC.

The chain employs TRBV3-1 (or the pseudogene TRBV3-2) and TRBJ2-2; 11 nucleotides agree with TRBD2. With 2 bases clipped from V and 6 bases from J, the junction kept 11 bases outside the gene matches. The CDR3 runs to 18 residues. The V gene's germline CDR1 is LGHDT and CDR2 YNNKEL (reference sequence). The CDR3 sequence: CASSQFLAGGGSSGELFF. The CDR3 DNA reads TGTGCCAGCAGCCAATTTCTAGCGGGAGGCGGTAGCTCCGGGGAGCTGTTTTTT.

The chain's CDR3 is CASSEQGASLSYGYTF. CDR3 sequence (DNA): TGTGCCAGCAGTGAACAAGGGGCCTCGTTGTCCTATGGCTACACCTTC. This chain links TRBV2 with TRBJ1-2, with TRBD1 as a possible D gene (5 bases). The CDR3 covers 16 residues. Germline CDR1 reads SNHLY; CDR2 reads FYNNEI. Trimming took 2 bases from V and 4 from J, leaving 17 bases between them.

The gene calls are TRBV25-1 and TRBJ1-4, with a possible D match to TRBD1 (5 bases). The CDR3 covers 15 residues. Germline CDR1 MGHDK, CDR2 SYGVNS. V shed 1 base and J shed 3 bases, with 9 bases lying between them. For the CDR3, the DNA is TGTGCCAGCAGTGAATTCAGGGCCGCTAATGAAAAACTGTTTTTT. Translating gives CASSEFRAANEKLFF.

This clone was seen only a few times. The V call is TRBV9, the J call TRBJ2-1; 11 bases line up with TRBD2. In germline, CDR1 is SGDLS, CDR2 YYNGEE. This CDR3 is built from 15 residues. With V trimmed by 2 bases and J by 9 bases, 7 bases remained unmatched. The CDR3 bases are TGTGCCAGCAGCGTTTTAGCGGGGGGGCCCCTTGAGCAGTTCTTC. Translated: CASSVLAGGPLEQFF.

This clone occurred once. V and J are TRBV24-1 and TRBJ2-5, with 7 bases identical to TRBD1. The J segment lost 2 bases and the V segment lost 6 bases, leaving 5 bases of the junction unmatched. CDR3 length equals 14 residues. Germline V gives CDR1 KGHDR, CDR2 SFDVKD. This CDR3 is CATSLGTAQETQYF. CDR3 coding DNA: TGTGCCACCAGTTTAGGGACAGCACAAGAGACCCAGTACTTC.

This sequence joins TRBV5-1 and TRBJ2-7; 8 bases line up with TRBD2. This CDR3 spans 15 amino acids. CDR1 SGHRS and CDR2 YFSETQ come from the germline V gene. V lost 0 bases and J lost 3; bases outside the gene matches: 5. The CDR3 DNA follows: TGCGCCAGCAGCTTGGGGACTAGCTCAAACTACGAGCAGTACTTC. It codes for CASSLGTSSNYEQYF. Together with reference TRBV5-1 and TRBJ2-7, the CDR3 gives the full variable domain: KAGVTQTPRYLIKTRGQQVTLSCSPISGHRSVSWYQQTPGQGLQFLFEYFSETQRNKGNFPGRFSGRQFSNSRSEMNVSTLELGDSALYLCASSLGTSSNYEQYFGPGTRLTVT.

This clone was detected once. The V gene is TRBV7-2, the J gene TRBJ2-3; 8 bases map to TRBD2. Germline CDR1 reads SGHTA; CDR2 reads FQGNSA. The CDR3 extends over 16 amino acids. After removal of 1 base from V and 6 bases from J, the junction contained 9 bases not matched to a gene. The CDR3 region has the DNA TGTGCCAGCAGCTTAGACCCGGGACTAGTCCTCGATACGCAGTATTTT. As protein: CASSLDPGLVLDTQYF.

The chain carries TRBV30 and TRBJ1-6; 10 bases fit TRBD1. CDR3 size: 13 residues. V dropped 5 bases and J dropped 10; count of bases not matched to a gene: 5. CDR1 is GTSNPN, CDR2 SVGIG, per germline (reference sequence). This chain's CDR3 is CAWGTGVGSPLHF. CDR3 coding DNA: TGTGCCTGGGGGACAGGGGTCGGCTCACCCCTCCACTTT.

CDR3 loop: CASSLGEVVNSPLHF. The CDR3 region has the DNA TGCGCCAGCAGCTTGGGGGAGGTCGTGAATTCACCCCTCCACTTT. The chain employs TRBV5-1 and TRBJ1-6; D is unresolved. Deletions cut 0 bases from V and 7 bases from J, with 11 bases between. The CDR3 length is 15 residues. The V gene's germline CDR1 is SGHRS and CDR2 YFSETQ.

The rearrangement links TRBV15 to TRBJ2-7, with D possibly TRBD2 on 7 matching bases. Trimming stripped 0 bases from V and 2 bases from J, with 26 bases between. Germline V gene lookup returns CDR1 LNHNV and CDR2 YYDKDF (reference sequence). The length of the CDR3 is 20 residues. The CDR3 DNA sequence: TGTGCCACCAGCAGAGATCGAATCGGGTCGGGGGGCGGGAACCCCTACGAGCAGTACTTC. It encodes CATSRDRIGSGGGNPYEQYF.

This sequence joins TRBV18 and TRBJ1-3; maybe TRBD1 (6 bases). This CDR3 is 15 amino acids long. V lost 3 bases and J lost 0, with 9 bases in between. Germline CDR1 reads KGHSH; CDR2 reads LQKENI. The CDR3 DNA reads TGTGCCAGCTCACCTCAGGGGTTCTCTGGAAACACCATATATTTT. Translating gives CASSPQGFSGNTIYF.

The V and J genes are TRBV5-6 and TRBJ2-5; 9 bases line up with TRBD1. CDR1 is SGHDT, CDR2 YYEEEE, per germline. This CDR3 has 15 amino acids. J was trimmed by 0 bases and V by 1 base; bases with no gene match: 1. CDR3 protein: CASSLWDRDQETQYF. Written as DNA, the CDR3 is TGTGCCAGCAGCTTGTGGGACAGGGACCAAGAGACCCAGTACTTC.

V is TRBV19 and J is TRBJ2-1; tentative D call: TRBD2 (5 bases). The CDR3 consists of 14 residues. V lost 6 bases and J lost 4, with 13 bases in between. Germline-derived CDR1 and CDR2 are LNHDA and SQIVND (reference sequence). CDR3 nucleotide sequence: TGTGCCAGTAGCTACGCGACGGGGTACAATGAGCAGTTCTTC. This gives the protein CASSYATGYNEQFF.

The CDR3 is CASSQEVTLDTQYF. The CDR3 nucleotides read TGTGCCAGCAGCCAAGAAGTGACACTTGATACGCAGTATTTT. The J gene is TRBJ2-3, the V gene TRBV4-2; D not certain. CDR3 length: 14 residues. The germline gives CDR1 LGHNA, CDR2 YNFKEQ. V was trimmed by 0 bases and J by 6 bases, leaving 10 bases between them.

The V gene is TRBV18, the J gene TRBJ1-1, with D tentatively TRBD1 (5 bases). This CDR3 has 13 residues. Germline CDR1 and CDR2: KGHSH and LQKENI. Deletions cut 3 bases from V and 8 bases from J, with 13 bases between. The CDR3 nucleotides read TGTGCCAGCTCACCCCTGCGGGACGTGGAAGCTTTCTTT. Its translation is CASSPLRDVEAFF.

The V call is TRBV28, the J call TRBJ1-2; 7 nucleotides align to TRBD1. The trim removed 8 bases at V and 8 bases at J, leaving 17 bases unmatched. CDR1 is MDHEN, CDR2 SYDVKM, per germline. This CDR3 spans 15 amino acids. Here the CDR3 reads CASRDRAWDPGGYTF. The CDR3 region has the DNA TGTGCCAGCCGCGACAGGGCTTGGGATCCCGGGGGCTACACCTTC.

The V and J genes are TRBV6-2 or TRBV6-3 and TRBJ1-5; possibly TRBD1 for D (5 bases). The CDR3 is 13 amino acids. V lost 2 bases, J lost 5 bases, and 7 bases lay in between. The germline V gene encodes CDR1 MNHEY and CDR2 SVGEGT. The DNA for the CDR3 is TGTGCCAGCAGTTACAGGGGCGATCAGCCCCAGCATTTT. It is translated as CASSYRGDQPQHF.

Regarding this clone: One end of the junction fails to match germline, which may point to a read error. The chain couples TRBV7-7 to TRBJ2-3; tentatively, D is TRBD1 (6 bases). Germline V CDR1 and CDR2: SSHAT, FNYEAQ (reference sequence). The CDR3 is 12 residues long. The CDR3 sequence is CASTPGVDTQYF. CDR3 nucleotides: TGTGCTAGCACTCCAGGGGTGGATACGCAGTATTTT.

The chain links TRBV28 to TRBJ2-1; 12 nucleotides align to TRBD2. The V segment lost 4 bases and the J segment 2 bases; nucleotides outside the gene matches: 6. Germline CDR1 and CDR2: MDHEN and SYDVKM. CDR3 length: 17 residues. The CDR3 spells CASSSLSSGRAYNEQFF. The CDR3 DNA reads TGTGCCAGCAGTTCCCTATCTAGCGGGAGGGCCTACAATGAGCAGTTCTTC. The whole variable domain, filled in from reference TRBV28 and TRBJ2-1, reads DVKVTQSSRYLVKRTGEKVFLECVQDMDHENMFWYRQDPGLGLRLIYFSYDVKMKEKGDIPEGYSVSREKKERFSLILESASTNQTSMYLCASSSLSSGRAYNEQFFGPGTRLTVL.

The chain recombines TRBV30 with TRBJ2-3; TRBD2 agrees at 15 bases. The V gene end was trimmed by 1 base and the J gene end by 0 bases; junction bases not matched to a gene: 5. Germline V gene lookup returns CDR1 GTSNPN and CDR2 SVGIG (reference sequence). CDR3 length: 18 residues. In DNA form, the CDR3 reads TGTGCCTGGAGTGGGGGACTAGCGGGGGGCCCTAGCACAGATACGCAGTATTTT. Translation: CAWSGGLAGGPSTDTQYF.

The chain couples TRBV28 to TRBJ2-1; 8 nucleotides match TRBD2. Unmatched junction bases numbered 7, after V lost 7 bases and J lost 2 bases. This CDR3 has 15 residues. Germline assignment: CDR1 MDHEN and CDR2 SYDVKM. CDR3 loop: CASTRGSGTYNEQFF. In DNA form, the CDR3 reads TGTGCCAGCACCCGGGGTAGCGGGACCTACAATGAGCAGTTCTTC.

J is TRBJ1-2 and V is TRBV29-1; D remains ambiguous. Trimming took off 3 bases at V and 0 bases at J, with 8 bases between the two ends. Germline CDR1 is SQVTM and CDR2 is ANQGSEA. The CDR3 runs 13 residues. As DNA, the CDR3 is TGCAGCGTTGATACAGTCACTAACTATGGCTACACCTTC. Its translation is CSVDTVTNYGYTF.